This T cell receptor beta chain emerged from a study of T cell changes during pregnancy in multiple sclerosis. TCRdb keeps only in-frame clones here, not all; method: immunoSEQ multiplex PCR. The sample has approximately 50,000 clones, over 80% seen once. Trimming removed 0 bases from V and 2 bases from J, with 11 bases in between. The CDR3 is made up of 15 amino acids. Looked up from germline, CDR1 is SGHDN and CDR2 is FVKESK. The V gene is TRBV14, the J gene TRBJ2-7, with D perhaps TRBD2 (7 bases). This clonotype originated in a female donor with multiple sclerosis, enrolled in a pregnancy study. Sample: CD8+ T cells from peripheral blood mononuclear cells, taken after pregnancy. The CDR3 region is CASSQEGGAAYEQYF. CDR3 nucleotides: TGTGCCAGCAGCCAAGAAGGGGGGGCCGCCTACGAGCAGTACTTC.